This TCR beta chain was identified in a study of monozygotic twins with inflammatory bowel disease. The CDR3 covers 16 residues. Germline V gene lookup returns CDR1 SGHRS and CDR2 YFSETQ. TCRalpha and TCRbeta cDNA underwent two nested PCRs of around 15 and 9 cycles. TCRdb re-called the 5' RACE reads and gives one entry per CDR3 protein, without DNA. Its listing shows some 200,000 distinct CDR3 sequences. Overall study results and limits: Telling apart the different T cell subtypes was not possible.

In the case of this clonotype: What it binds is not known.

The source of this sequence is a human donor with ulcerative colitis or Crohn's disease, or a healthy co-twin of an affected twin (not recorded which). The chain carries TRBV5-1 and TRBJ1-1; TCRdb returns TRBD1, unconfirmable since there is no DNA. The specimen was blood. Here the CDR3 reads CASSLTPGTGGTEAFF.